The 4 T cell receptor beta chains presented below share a single source sample, sequenced in a study of T-cell reconstitution after alpha-beta-depleted transplantation in children. Preparation of the TCRbeta library was carried out with unique molecular identifiers. TCRdb recomputed calls from the PCR reads with MiXCR, one row per CDR3 protein. The data contain 90,000 to 150,000 distinct CDR3 sequences, more than 20% of them singletons. The starting material was PBMCs, mostly from graft donor cells, obtained 180 days after TCRalphabeta/CD19-depleted stem cell transplant. The receptors derive from a male patient aged 2-10 years who had a stem cell transplant for chronic granulomatous disease, so the T cells may come from the graft donor.

This clonotype was counted ten times or more. This chain connects TRBV18 to TRBJ2-1; 7 nucleotides agree with TRBD2. This CDR3 has 15 amino acids. Trimming took 3 bases from V and 0 from J; bases not matched to a gene: 2. Germline V gene data show CDR1 as KGHSH and CDR2 as LQKENI. CDR3 nucleotides: TGTGCCAGCTCACCGCTAGCGGTCTCCTACAATGAGCAGTTCTTC. Amino acids: CASSPLAVSYNEQFF.

This clonotype was detected many times. V and J are TRBV20-1 and TRBJ2-7, with D possibly being TRBD2 (6 bases). The CDR3 length is 15 residues. Germline V lookup: CDR1 DFQATT, CDR2 SNEGSKA (reference sequence). V shed 6 bases and J shed 2 bases, with 20 bases lying between them. This CDR3 reads CSAEGGERGTYEQYF. CDR3 coding DNA: TGCAGTGCCGAAGGAGGGGAAAGGGGTACCTACGAGCAGTACTTC.

Only a few counts were recorded for this clonotype. The CDR3 DNA is TGTGCCAGCAGTTTATCGGGTGGGGGCAATGAGCAGTTCTTC. Amino acid sequence: CASSLSGGGNEQFF. J is TRBJ2-1 and V is TRBV27, with D perhaps TRBD1 or TRBD2 (5 bases each). CDR1 is MNHEY, CDR2 SMNVEV, per germline (reference sequence). The CDR3 extends over 14 amino acids. V was shortened by 0 bases and J by 6 bases, with 9 bases between the two germline ends.

This clonotype was counted at least ten times. This rearrangement joins TRBV20-1 to TRBJ2-5; the D call may be TRBD1 or TRBD2 (5 bases each). Trimming left V 0 bases short and J 4 bases short, with 21 bases between. The germline gives CDR1 DFQATT, CDR2 SNEGSKA (reference sequence). There are 17 residues in the CDR3. The CDR3 DNA reads TGCAGTGCTAGAGAGCTCCGAGCAGGGAGTGGCCGAGAGACCCAGTACTTC. Translated: CSARELRAGSGRETQYF.